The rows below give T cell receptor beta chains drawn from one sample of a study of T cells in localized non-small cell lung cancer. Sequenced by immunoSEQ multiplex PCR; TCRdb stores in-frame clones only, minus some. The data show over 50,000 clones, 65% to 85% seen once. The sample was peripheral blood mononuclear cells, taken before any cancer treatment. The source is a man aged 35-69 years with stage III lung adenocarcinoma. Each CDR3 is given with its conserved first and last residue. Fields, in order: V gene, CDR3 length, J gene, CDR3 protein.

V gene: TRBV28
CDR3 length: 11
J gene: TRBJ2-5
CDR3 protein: CASSYTETQYF

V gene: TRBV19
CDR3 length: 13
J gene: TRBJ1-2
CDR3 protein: CASRPGHDYGYTF

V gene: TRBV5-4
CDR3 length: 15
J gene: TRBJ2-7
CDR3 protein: CASSPARGLTYEQYF

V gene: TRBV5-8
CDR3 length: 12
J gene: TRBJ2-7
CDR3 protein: CASSLQGIEQYF

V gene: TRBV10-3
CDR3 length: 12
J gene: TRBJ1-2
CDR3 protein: CAISELDYGYTF

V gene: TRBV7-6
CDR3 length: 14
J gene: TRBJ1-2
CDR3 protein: CASSLETENYGYTF

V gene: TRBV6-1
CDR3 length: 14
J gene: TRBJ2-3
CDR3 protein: CASRLAGGGDTQYF

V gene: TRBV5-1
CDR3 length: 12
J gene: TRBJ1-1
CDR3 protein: CASRGENTEAFF

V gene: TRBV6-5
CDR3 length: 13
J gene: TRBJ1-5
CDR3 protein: CASSHAVERPQHF

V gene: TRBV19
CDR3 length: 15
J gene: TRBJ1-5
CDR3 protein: CASSIEGRINQPQHF

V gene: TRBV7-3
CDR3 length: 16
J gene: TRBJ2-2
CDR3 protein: CASSLSQAGGTGELFF

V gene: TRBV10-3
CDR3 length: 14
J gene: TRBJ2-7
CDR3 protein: CAISLSGDSVEQYF

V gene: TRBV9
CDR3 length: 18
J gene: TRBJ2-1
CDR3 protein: CASSVGGAVGSSYNEQFF

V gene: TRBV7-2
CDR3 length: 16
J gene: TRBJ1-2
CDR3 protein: CASSLGGSTNNYGYTF

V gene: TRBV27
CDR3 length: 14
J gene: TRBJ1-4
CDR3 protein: CASSTRRDDEKLFF

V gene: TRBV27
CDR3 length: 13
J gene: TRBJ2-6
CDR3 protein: CASRGSGANVLTF

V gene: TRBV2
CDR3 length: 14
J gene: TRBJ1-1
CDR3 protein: CASSPQTVNTEAFF

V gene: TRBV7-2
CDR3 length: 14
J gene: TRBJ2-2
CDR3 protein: CASSGGLLTGELFF

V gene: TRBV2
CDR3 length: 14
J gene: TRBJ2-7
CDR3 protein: CASSEESWAHRQYF

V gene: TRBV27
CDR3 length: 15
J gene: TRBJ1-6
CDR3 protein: CASSLRGLYNSPLHF

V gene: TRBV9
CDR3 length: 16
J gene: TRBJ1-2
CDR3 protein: CASSVPRDRVNYGYTF

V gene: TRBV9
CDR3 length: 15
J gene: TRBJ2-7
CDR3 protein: CASSVGAGDVYEQYF

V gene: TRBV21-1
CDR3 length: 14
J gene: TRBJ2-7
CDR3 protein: CASSRGYSSYEQYF

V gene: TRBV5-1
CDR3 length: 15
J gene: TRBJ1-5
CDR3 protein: CASSLAAGGDQPQHF

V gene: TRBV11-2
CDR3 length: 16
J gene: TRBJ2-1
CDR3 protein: CASSLEGQGGYNEQFF

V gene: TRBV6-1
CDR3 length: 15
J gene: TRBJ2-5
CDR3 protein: CASNRLATLEETQYF

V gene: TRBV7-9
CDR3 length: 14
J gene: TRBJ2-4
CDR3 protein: CASSLGTAKNIQYF

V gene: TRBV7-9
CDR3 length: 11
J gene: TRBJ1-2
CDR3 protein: CASSLNPGFTF

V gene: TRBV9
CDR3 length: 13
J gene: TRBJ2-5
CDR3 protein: CASSRAPGETQYF

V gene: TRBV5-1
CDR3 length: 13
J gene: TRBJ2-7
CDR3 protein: CASSLDQGREQYF

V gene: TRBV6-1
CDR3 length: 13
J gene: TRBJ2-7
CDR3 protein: CASSDRVVDEQYF

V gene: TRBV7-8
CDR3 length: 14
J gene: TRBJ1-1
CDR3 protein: CASSMGPWGTEAFF

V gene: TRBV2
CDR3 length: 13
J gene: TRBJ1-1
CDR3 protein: CASSEGVNTEAFF

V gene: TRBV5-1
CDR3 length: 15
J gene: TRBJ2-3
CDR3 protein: CASTRAGGVTDTQYF

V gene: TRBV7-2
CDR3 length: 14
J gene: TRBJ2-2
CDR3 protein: CASSLALSYGELFF

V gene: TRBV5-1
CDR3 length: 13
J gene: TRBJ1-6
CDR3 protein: CASSSRGGSPLHF

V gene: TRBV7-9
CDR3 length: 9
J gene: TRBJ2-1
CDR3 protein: CASGGLQFF

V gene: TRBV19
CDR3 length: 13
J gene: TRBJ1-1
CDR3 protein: CASSISVNTEAFF

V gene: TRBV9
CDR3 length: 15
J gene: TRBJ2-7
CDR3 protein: CASNKGGSPSHEQYF

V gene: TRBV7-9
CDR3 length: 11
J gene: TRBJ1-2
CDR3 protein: CAGSYRDGYTF

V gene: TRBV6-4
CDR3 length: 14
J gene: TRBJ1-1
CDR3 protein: CASSARSSNTEAFF

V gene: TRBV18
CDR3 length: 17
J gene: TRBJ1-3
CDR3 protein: CASSPEGVGLSGNTIYF